The rows below give T cell receptor beta chains drawn from one sample of a study of blood T cell repertoires in COVID-19. The table came from immunoSEQ multiplex PCR; TCRdb's copy has only in-frame clones and leaves some out. The sample yields 65,000 to 85,000 clones, more than 60% seen once. Sample: peripheral blood. These receptors were collected from a human donor in a cohort sampled during active COVID-19. CDR3s include the opening cysteine and the closing phenylalanine or tryptophan. The D gene is left open where the match is weak. Clone sizes are given selectively: once, few, many, or a class where the clone is expanded.

>TRBJ1-2|TRBV12-3/TRBV12-4|TRBD1|-
TGTGCCAGCAGCCAAGACAGGGGTTATGGCTACACTTTC
CASSQDRGYGYTF
>TRBJ2-5|TRBV2|TRBD2|-
TGTGCCAGCAGTGAGGGCCTAGCGGGAGGAGAGACCCAGTACTTC
CASSEGLAGGETQYF
>TRBJ2-1|TRBV2|-|-
TGTGCCAGCAGTGGAGGACTCTACAATGAGCAGTTCTTC
CASSGGLYNEQFF
>TRBJ2-3|TRBV19|-|-
TGTGCCAGTAGTATTGAGGCTAGAATAACAGATACGCAGTATTTT
CASSIEARITDTQYF
>TRBJ2-5|TRBV5-6|-|-
TGTGCCAGCAGCTTGTTCGCTATGACAATCCAAGAGACCCAGTACTTC
CASSLFAMTIQETQYF
>TRBJ1-2|TRBV19|-|-
TGTGCCAGTAGCCTCGCGACAGATTTCTACGGCTACACCTTC
CASSLATDFYGYTF
>TRBJ1-5|TRBV4-1|-|-
TGCGCCAGCAGCCAAGAAGGAGAACCTAGCAATCAGCCCCAGCATTTT
CASSQEGEPSNQPQHF
>TRBJ2-3|TRBV7-9|-|-
TGTGCCAGCAGCTTAGCTCCCGGAGGGCCGCTATCCACAGATACGCAGTATTTT
CASSLAPGGPLSTDTQYF
>TRBJ1-2|TRBV20-1|-|-
TGCAGGCCGGAGAGAGGGGGCTACACCTTC
CRPERGGYTF
>TRBJ1-5|TRBV9|-|-
TGTGCCAGCAGCCCGACGACGGGGAATCAGCCCCAGCATTTT
CASSPTTGNQPQHF
>TRBJ2-5|TRBV7-9|-|-
TGTGCCAGCAGCTTAGCGAGGAGACAAGAGACCCAGTACTTC
CASSLARRQETQYF
>TRBJ2-5|TRBV27|TRBD2|-
TGTGCCAGCAGCCTCGCGGGGGTCCCGGAGACCCAGTACTTC
CASSLAGVPETQYF
>TRBJ1-1|TRBV9|TRBD1|-
TGTGCCAGCAGCGGTCGGACAGGTGTGAACACTGAAGCTTTCTTT
CASSGRTGVNTEAFF
>TRBJ1-1|TRBV2|-|-
TGTGCCAGCGTAGGGACAATACGAGCTTTCTTT
CASVGTIRAFF
>TRBJ1-5|TRBV12-5|-|-
TGTGCTAGTGGTTTGGTAAAGGGGAGCAATCAGCCCCAGCATTTT
CASGLVKGSNQPQHF
>TRBJ1-6|TRBV2|-|-
TGTGCCAGCAGTCTCGACAGACCAAGCTCCTATAATTCACCCCTCCACTTT
CASSLDRPSSYNSPLHF
>TRBJ1-6|TRBV30|-|-
TGTGCCTGGAGTGTGGCAGAAACACCCCTCCACTTT
CAWSVAETPLHF
>TRBJ2-5|TRBV6-2/TRBV6-3|-|-
TGTGCCAGCAGCGACTACGAGGGGGATGGAGAGACCCAGTACTTC
CASSDYEGDGETQYF
>TRBJ2-3|TRBV7-3|-|-
TGTGCCAGCACCTCAATATTCGGAGATACGCAGTATTTT
CASTSIFGDTQYF
>TRBJ2-1|TRBV28|-|-
TGTGCCAGCAGTTTATTAGGGGCAGGAGTCTACAATGAGCAGTTCTTC
CASSLLGAGVYNEQFF
>TRBJ2-7|TRBV18|TRBD1|-
TGTGCCAGCTCACCCGGACAGGGGTTGGAATCCTACGAGCAGTACTTC
CASSPGQGLESYEQYF
>TRBJ2-1|TRBV2|-|-
TGTGCCAGCAGTAGTTTGTACATCGAGCAGTTCTTC
CASSSLYIEQFF
>TRBJ1-2|TRBV7-6|-|-
TGTGCCAGCAGCTTAGGAGGGGGAGGGAATCATGGCTACACCTTC
CASSLGGGGNHGYTF
>TRBJ2-3|TRBV6-5|TRBD2|-
TGTGCCAGCAGTTACAGGGGCGGGGGAACAGATACGCAGTATTTT
CASSYRGGGTDTQYF
>TRBJ2-1|TRBV6-2/TRBV6-3|TRBD1|-
TGTGCCAGCAGCAGACAGGGCTACAATGAGCAGTTCTTC
CASSRQGYNEQFF
>TRBJ1-2|TRBV5-8|TRBD1|-
TGTGCCAGCAGCTTCGAGAGGGGGCGCGGAAAATATGGCTACACCTTC
CASSFERGRGKYGYTF
>TRBJ2-7|TRBV5-1|-|once
TGCGCCAGCAGCTTGGTTGCTGGTCCTACCTACGAGCAGTACTTC
CASSLVAGPTYEQYF
>TRBJ1-3|TRBV15|-|-
TGTGCCACCAGCACGTCCGGAAACACCATATATTTT
CATSTSGNTIYF
>TRBJ1-2|TRBV6-5|-|-
TGTGCCAGCAGTCCCGGAGGGACTGGCTATGGCTACACCTTC
CASSPGGTGYGYTF
>TRBJ1-1|TRBV6-1|-|-
TGTGCCAGCAGTGTGAGCGGACTGGACCGGAACACTGAAGCTTTCTTT
CASSVSGLDRNTEAFF
>TRBJ2-6|TRBV10-3|TRBD1|-
TGTGCCACCGAGACAGGGGCGGTAGTTGGGGCCAACGTCCTGACTTTC
CATETGAVVGANVLTF
>TRBJ1-4|TRBV5-4|TRBD1|-
TGTGCCAGCAGCGCGGACAGGGGGCGAGAAAAACTGTTTTTT
CASSADRGREKLFF
>TRBJ1-1|TRBV7-9|-|few
TGTGCCAGCAGCACCCCTAGGGCAGGGGACCTCCCCTTGGGCTTTGTCTTT
CASSTPRAGDLPLGFVF
>TRBJ1-4|TRBV6-5|TRBD1|-
TGTGCCAGCAGTTCCCCCACAGGGGGGAATGAAAAACTGTTTTTT
CASSSPTGGNEKLFF
>TRBJ1-1|TRBV7-6|-|-
TGTGCCAGCAGCCCCCAGAGGGGGAGAAGCACTGAAGCTTTCTTT
CASSPQRGRSTEAFF
>TRBJ2-7|TRBV4-2|TRBD2|-
TGTGCCAGCAGCCACAAGGGTACTAAGCGGGGCTACGAGCAGTACTTC
CASSHKGTKRGYEQYF
>TRBJ2-1|TRBV28|-|-
TGTGCCAGCAGTCCAGGGCGGGGTAGCGATGAGCAGTTCTTC
CASSPGRGSDEQFF
>TRBJ2-7|TRBV28|-|-
TGTGCCAGCAGTTTCTGGGGGGAGAGGTACGAGCAGTACTTC
CASSFWGERYEQYF
>TRBJ2-6|TRBV9|-|-
TGTGCCAGCAGCGTAGGGAGCTCTGGGGCCAACGTCCTGACTTTC
CASSVGSSGANVLTF
>TRBJ1-1|TRBV10-3|-|once
TGTGCCATCAGTAAACAACTATTGAACACTGAAGCTTTCTTT
CAISKQLLNTEAFF
>TRBJ1-2|TRBV29-1|TRBD1|-
TGCAGCGGCGGACCTACAGGGGATTATGACTATGGCTACACCTTC
CSGGPTGDYDYGYTF
>TRBJ2-5|TRBV27|TRBD1|-
TGTGCCAGCAGTTCGCCTATCCGGGACAGGGGAGAGACCCAGTACTTC
CASSSPIRDRGETQYF
>TRBJ1-6|TRBV24-1|-|-
TGTGCCACCAGTGATGGACAGTTCAATTCACCCCTCCACTTT
CATSDGQFNSPLHF
>TRBJ2-7|TRBV5-1|-|few
TGCGCCAGCAGCTTCCCATCCCCCGAGCAGTACTTC
CASSFPSPEQYF
>TRBJ1-4|TRBV7-2|-|-
TGTGCCAGCAGCTTAGGGGCAGTCCCTAATGAAAAACTGTTTTTT
CASSLGAVPNEKLFF
>TRBJ2-5|TRBV9|TRBD1|-
TGTGCCAGCAGCGTAGGAGGTGGACAGGGGAACCAGTACTTC
CASSVGGGQGNQYF
>TRBJ2-1|TRBV19|-|-
TGTGCCAGTAGTGCCGACGGGAGCTCCTACAATGAGCAGTTCTTC
CASSADGSSYNEQFF
>TRBJ2-3|TRBV30|-|-
TGTGCCTGGAGTGTAATGGGGGCAGTGGAAGGAGATACGCAGTATTTT
CAWSVMGAVEGDTQYF
>TRBJ2-2|TRBV7-9|-|-
TGTGCCAGCAGCCCTCGCGGAGGGGAGCTGTTTTTT
CASSPRGGELFF
>TRBJ2-1|TRBV27|-|-
TGTGCCAGCACCAGGGGGGCACTTGGAGAGCAGTTCTTC
CASTRGALGEQFF
>TRBJ2-1|TRBV6-2/TRBV6-3|TRBD2|once
TGTGCCAGCAGCCTCGGGACTAGCAGCTCCTACAATGAGCAGTTCTTC
CASSLGTSSSYNEQFF
>TRBJ2-3|TRBV9|-|medium-sized
TGTGCCAGCGATACAGGGCATTCTAGCACAGATACGCAGTATTTT
CASDTGHSSTDTQYF
>TRBJ1-3|TRBV3-1/TRBV3-2|-|many
TGTGCCAGGCCCTGGGGGCGGCCTTTCTCTGGAAACACCATATATTTT
CARPWGRPFSGNTIYF
>TRBJ1-1|TRBV4-3|-|once
TGCGCCAGCAGCCAAGATTCAGGGTACACTGAAGCTTTCTTT
CASSQDSGYTEAFF